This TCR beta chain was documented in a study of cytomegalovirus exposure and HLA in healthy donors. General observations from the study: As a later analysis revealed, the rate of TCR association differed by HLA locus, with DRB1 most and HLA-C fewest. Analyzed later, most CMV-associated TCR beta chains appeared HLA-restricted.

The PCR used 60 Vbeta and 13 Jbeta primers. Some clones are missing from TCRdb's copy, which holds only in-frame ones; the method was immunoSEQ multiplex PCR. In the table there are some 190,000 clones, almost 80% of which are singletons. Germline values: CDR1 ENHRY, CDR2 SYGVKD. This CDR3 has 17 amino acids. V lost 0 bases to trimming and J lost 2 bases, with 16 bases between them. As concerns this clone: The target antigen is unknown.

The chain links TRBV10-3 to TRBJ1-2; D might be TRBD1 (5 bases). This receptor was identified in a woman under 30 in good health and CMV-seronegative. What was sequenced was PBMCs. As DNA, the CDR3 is TGTGCCATCAGTGAGTCCCTCCCCCCGACAGCAAACTATGGCTACACCTTC. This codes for CAISESLPPTANYGYTF.